What follows is one T cell receptor beta chain and its context. Its antigen is not known. The entry originates in a study of blood T cells in healthy people across ages. Donors were healthy Caucasian individuals from Russia aged roughly 6 to 95. A second PCR, run for about 7 to 11 cycles, used a sample-barcoded 5' primer plus a J-beta primer mix. TCRdb reanalysed the 5' RACE reads using MiXCR and keeps one entry per CDR3 protein. The sample has roughly 720,000 distinct CDR3 sequences; roughly 50% are singletons. Whole-study results and caveats: No conclusive comparison of naive versus antigen-experienced cells was possible with unsorted PBMCs. Per million T cells, TCR beta diversity dropped roughly linearly as age increased.

CDR3 length equals 16 residues. In germline, CDR1 is SGHAT, CDR2 FQNNGV. V trimming: 6 bases; J trimming: 14 bases; junction bases outside the gene matches: 19. This chain joins TRBV11-2 and TRBJ2-3, with TRBD2 matching 11 bases. The sample taken for sequencing was blood. This receptor was taken from an elderly man in good health. The CDR3 DNA follows: TGTGCCAGCAGAAGAGGGGTACTAGCGGGAGAGTCATACGCGTATTTT. This gives the protein CASRRGVLAGESYAYF.